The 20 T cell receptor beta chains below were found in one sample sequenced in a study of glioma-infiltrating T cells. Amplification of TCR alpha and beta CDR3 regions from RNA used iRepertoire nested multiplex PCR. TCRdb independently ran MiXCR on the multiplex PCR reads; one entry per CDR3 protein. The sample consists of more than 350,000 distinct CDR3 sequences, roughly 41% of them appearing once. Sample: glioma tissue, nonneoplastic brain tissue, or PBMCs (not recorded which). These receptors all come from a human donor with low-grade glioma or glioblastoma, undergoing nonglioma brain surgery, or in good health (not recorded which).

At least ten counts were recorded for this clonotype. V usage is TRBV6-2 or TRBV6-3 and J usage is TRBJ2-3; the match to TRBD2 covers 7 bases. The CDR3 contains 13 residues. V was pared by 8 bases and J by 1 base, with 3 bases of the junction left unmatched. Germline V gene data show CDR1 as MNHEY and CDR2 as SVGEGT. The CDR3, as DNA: TGTGCCAGCGAAACTAGCGGCACAGATACGCAGTATTTT. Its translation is CASETSGTDTQYF.

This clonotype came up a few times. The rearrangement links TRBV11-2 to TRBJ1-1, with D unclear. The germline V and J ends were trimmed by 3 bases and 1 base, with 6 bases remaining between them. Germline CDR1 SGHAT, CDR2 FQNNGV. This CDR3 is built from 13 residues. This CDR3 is CASSFSPNTEAFF. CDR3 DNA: TGTGCCAGCAGCTTTAGTCCGAACACTGAAGCTTTCTTT.

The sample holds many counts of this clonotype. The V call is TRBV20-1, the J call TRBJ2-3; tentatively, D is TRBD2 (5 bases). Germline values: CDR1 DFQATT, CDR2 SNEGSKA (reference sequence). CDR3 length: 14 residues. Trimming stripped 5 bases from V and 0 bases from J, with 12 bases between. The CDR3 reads CSAPSGTSTDTQYF. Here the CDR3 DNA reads TGCAGTGCTCCCAGCGGCACTAGCACAGATACGCAGTATTTT.

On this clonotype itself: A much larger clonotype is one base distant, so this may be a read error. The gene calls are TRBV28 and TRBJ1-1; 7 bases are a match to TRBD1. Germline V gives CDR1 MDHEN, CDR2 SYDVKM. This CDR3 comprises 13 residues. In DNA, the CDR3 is TGTGCCAGCAGTTCGGGTGGGACAGACAAAGCTCTCTTT. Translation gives CASSSGGTDKALF.

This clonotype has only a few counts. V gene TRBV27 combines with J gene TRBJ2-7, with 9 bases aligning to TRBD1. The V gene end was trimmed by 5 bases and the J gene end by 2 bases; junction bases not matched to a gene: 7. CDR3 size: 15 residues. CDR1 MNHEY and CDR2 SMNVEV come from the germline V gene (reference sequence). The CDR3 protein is CASSLNRGPAYEQYF. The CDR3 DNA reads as TGTGCCAGCAGTCTAAACAGGGGGCCCGCCTACGAGCAGTACTTC.

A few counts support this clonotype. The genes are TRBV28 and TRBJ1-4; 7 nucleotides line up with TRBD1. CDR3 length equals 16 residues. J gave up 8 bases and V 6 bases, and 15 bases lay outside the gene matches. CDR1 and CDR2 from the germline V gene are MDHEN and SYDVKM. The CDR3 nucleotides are TGTGCCAGCAGCCCCGTAGGGGGCGCATTGGGGGAAAAACTGTTTTTT. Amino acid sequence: CASSPVGGALGEKLFF.

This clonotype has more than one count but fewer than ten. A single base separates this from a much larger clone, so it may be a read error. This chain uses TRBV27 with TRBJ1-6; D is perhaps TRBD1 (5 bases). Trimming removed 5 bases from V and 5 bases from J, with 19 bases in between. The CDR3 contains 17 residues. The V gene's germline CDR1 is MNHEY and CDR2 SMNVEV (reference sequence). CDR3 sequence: CASSRRRARSHNSPLHF. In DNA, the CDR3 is TGTGCCAGCAGTCGCCGCAGGGCAAGGTCCCATAATTCACCCCTCCACTTT.

CDR3 residues: CASGRTDSLDTQYF. CDR3 DNA: TGTGCCAGCGGAAGGACAGATTCCCTTGATACGCAGTATTTT. J is TRBJ2-3 and V is TRBV6-5; weak D call: TRBD1 (6 bases). The CDR3 spans 14 residues. With 8 bases removed from V and 6 bases from J, the gap between germline ends came to 18 bases. In germline, CDR1 is MNHEY, CDR2 SVGAGI.

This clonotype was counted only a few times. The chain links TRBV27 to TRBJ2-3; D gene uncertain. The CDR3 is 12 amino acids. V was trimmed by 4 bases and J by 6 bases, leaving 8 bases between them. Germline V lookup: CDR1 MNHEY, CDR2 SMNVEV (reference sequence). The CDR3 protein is CASSSSRDTQYF. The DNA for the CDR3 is TGTGCCAGCAGTTCATCGAGGGATACGCAGTATTTT.

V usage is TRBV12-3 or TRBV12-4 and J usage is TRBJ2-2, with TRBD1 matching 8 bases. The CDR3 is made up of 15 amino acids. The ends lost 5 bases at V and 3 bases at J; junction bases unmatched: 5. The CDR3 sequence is CASSLGTGDTGELFF. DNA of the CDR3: TGTGCCAGCAGTCTAGGGACAGGAGACACCGGGGAGCTGTTTTTT.

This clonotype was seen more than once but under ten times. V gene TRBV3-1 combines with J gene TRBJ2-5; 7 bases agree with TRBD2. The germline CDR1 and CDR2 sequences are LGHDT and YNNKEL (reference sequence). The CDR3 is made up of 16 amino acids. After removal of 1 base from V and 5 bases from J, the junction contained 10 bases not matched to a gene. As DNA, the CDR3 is TGTGCCAGCAGCCAAGCCGGGCGGGAGCTTCTGGAGACCCAGTACTTC. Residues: CASSQAGRELLETQYF.

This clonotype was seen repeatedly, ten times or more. The CDR3 region is CASSPFREDIYGYTF. For the CDR3, the DNA is TGTGCCAGCAGTCCCTTCAGGGAAGATATCTATGGCTACACCTTC. The rearrangement uses TRBV27 and TRBJ1-2; tentatively, D is TRBD1 (5 bases). Trimming stripped 5 bases from V and 4 bases from J, with 17 bases between. This CDR3 spans 15 amino acids. The germline V gene encodes CDR1 MNHEY and CDR2 SMNVEV (reference sequence).

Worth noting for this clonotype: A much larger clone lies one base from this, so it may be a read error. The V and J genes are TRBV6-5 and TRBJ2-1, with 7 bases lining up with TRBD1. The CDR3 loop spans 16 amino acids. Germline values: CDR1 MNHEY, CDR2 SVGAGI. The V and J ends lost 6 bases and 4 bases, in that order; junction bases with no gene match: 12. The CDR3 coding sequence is TGTGCCAGCAGGCCCTCGGGACAGCAAAATTACAATGAGCAGTTCTTC. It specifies CASRPSGQQNYNEQFF.

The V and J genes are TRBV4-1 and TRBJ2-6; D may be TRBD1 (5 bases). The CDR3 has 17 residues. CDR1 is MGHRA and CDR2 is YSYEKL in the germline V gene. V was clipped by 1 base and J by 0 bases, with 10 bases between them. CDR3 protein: CASSQGTSSSGANVLTF. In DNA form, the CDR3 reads TGCGCCAGCAGCCAAGGGACATCTAGCTCTGGGGCCAACGTCCTGACTTTC.

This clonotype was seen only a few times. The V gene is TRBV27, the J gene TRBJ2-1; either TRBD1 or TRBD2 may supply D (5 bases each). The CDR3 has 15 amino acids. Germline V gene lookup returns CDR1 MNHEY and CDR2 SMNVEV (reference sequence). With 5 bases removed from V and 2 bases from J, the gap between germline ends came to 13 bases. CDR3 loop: CASSPHGTPYNEQFF. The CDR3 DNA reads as TGTGCCAGCAGTCCCCACGGGACCCCCTACAATGAGCAGTTCTTC.

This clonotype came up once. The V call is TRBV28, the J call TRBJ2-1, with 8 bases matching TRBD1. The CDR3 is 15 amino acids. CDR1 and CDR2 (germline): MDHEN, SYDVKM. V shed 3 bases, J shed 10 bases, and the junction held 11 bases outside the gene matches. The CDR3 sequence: CASSFRSGTGYEQFF. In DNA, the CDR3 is TGTGCCAGCAGTTTCCGGTCCGGGACAGGCTACGAGCAGTTCTTC.

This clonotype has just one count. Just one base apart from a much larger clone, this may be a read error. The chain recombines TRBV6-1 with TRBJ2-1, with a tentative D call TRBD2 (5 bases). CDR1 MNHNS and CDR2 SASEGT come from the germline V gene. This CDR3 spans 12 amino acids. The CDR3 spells CASSDSGNEQSF. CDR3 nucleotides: TGTGCCAGCAGTGATTCGGGGAATGAGCAGTCCTTC.

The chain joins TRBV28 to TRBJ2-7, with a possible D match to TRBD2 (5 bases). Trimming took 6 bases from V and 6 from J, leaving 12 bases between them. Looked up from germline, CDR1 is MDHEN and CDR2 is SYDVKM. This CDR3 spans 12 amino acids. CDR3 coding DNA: TGTGCCAGCAGACTAGACGGAGGCGAGCAGTACTTC. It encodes CASRLDGGEQYF. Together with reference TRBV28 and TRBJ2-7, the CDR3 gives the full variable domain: DVKVTQSSRYLVKRTGEKVFLECVQDMDHENMFWYRQDPGLGLRLIYFSYDVKMKEKGDIPEGYSVSREKKERFSLILESASTNQTSMYLCASRLDGGEQYFGPGTRLTVT.

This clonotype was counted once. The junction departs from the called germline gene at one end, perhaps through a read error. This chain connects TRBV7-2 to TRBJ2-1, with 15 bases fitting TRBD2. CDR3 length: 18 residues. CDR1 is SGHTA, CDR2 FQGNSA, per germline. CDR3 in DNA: TGTGCCAGCAGCCGGACTAGCGGGAGGGCTTTCACTTACAATGAGCAGCTCTTC. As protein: CASSRTSGRAFTYNEQLF.

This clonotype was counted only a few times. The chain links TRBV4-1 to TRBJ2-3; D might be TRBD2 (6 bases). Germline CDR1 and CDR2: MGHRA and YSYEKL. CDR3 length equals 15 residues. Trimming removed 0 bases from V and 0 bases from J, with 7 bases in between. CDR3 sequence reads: CASSQDGGSTDTQYF. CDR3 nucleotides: TGCGCCAGCAGCCAAGATGGGGGGAGCACAGATACGCAGTATTTT.